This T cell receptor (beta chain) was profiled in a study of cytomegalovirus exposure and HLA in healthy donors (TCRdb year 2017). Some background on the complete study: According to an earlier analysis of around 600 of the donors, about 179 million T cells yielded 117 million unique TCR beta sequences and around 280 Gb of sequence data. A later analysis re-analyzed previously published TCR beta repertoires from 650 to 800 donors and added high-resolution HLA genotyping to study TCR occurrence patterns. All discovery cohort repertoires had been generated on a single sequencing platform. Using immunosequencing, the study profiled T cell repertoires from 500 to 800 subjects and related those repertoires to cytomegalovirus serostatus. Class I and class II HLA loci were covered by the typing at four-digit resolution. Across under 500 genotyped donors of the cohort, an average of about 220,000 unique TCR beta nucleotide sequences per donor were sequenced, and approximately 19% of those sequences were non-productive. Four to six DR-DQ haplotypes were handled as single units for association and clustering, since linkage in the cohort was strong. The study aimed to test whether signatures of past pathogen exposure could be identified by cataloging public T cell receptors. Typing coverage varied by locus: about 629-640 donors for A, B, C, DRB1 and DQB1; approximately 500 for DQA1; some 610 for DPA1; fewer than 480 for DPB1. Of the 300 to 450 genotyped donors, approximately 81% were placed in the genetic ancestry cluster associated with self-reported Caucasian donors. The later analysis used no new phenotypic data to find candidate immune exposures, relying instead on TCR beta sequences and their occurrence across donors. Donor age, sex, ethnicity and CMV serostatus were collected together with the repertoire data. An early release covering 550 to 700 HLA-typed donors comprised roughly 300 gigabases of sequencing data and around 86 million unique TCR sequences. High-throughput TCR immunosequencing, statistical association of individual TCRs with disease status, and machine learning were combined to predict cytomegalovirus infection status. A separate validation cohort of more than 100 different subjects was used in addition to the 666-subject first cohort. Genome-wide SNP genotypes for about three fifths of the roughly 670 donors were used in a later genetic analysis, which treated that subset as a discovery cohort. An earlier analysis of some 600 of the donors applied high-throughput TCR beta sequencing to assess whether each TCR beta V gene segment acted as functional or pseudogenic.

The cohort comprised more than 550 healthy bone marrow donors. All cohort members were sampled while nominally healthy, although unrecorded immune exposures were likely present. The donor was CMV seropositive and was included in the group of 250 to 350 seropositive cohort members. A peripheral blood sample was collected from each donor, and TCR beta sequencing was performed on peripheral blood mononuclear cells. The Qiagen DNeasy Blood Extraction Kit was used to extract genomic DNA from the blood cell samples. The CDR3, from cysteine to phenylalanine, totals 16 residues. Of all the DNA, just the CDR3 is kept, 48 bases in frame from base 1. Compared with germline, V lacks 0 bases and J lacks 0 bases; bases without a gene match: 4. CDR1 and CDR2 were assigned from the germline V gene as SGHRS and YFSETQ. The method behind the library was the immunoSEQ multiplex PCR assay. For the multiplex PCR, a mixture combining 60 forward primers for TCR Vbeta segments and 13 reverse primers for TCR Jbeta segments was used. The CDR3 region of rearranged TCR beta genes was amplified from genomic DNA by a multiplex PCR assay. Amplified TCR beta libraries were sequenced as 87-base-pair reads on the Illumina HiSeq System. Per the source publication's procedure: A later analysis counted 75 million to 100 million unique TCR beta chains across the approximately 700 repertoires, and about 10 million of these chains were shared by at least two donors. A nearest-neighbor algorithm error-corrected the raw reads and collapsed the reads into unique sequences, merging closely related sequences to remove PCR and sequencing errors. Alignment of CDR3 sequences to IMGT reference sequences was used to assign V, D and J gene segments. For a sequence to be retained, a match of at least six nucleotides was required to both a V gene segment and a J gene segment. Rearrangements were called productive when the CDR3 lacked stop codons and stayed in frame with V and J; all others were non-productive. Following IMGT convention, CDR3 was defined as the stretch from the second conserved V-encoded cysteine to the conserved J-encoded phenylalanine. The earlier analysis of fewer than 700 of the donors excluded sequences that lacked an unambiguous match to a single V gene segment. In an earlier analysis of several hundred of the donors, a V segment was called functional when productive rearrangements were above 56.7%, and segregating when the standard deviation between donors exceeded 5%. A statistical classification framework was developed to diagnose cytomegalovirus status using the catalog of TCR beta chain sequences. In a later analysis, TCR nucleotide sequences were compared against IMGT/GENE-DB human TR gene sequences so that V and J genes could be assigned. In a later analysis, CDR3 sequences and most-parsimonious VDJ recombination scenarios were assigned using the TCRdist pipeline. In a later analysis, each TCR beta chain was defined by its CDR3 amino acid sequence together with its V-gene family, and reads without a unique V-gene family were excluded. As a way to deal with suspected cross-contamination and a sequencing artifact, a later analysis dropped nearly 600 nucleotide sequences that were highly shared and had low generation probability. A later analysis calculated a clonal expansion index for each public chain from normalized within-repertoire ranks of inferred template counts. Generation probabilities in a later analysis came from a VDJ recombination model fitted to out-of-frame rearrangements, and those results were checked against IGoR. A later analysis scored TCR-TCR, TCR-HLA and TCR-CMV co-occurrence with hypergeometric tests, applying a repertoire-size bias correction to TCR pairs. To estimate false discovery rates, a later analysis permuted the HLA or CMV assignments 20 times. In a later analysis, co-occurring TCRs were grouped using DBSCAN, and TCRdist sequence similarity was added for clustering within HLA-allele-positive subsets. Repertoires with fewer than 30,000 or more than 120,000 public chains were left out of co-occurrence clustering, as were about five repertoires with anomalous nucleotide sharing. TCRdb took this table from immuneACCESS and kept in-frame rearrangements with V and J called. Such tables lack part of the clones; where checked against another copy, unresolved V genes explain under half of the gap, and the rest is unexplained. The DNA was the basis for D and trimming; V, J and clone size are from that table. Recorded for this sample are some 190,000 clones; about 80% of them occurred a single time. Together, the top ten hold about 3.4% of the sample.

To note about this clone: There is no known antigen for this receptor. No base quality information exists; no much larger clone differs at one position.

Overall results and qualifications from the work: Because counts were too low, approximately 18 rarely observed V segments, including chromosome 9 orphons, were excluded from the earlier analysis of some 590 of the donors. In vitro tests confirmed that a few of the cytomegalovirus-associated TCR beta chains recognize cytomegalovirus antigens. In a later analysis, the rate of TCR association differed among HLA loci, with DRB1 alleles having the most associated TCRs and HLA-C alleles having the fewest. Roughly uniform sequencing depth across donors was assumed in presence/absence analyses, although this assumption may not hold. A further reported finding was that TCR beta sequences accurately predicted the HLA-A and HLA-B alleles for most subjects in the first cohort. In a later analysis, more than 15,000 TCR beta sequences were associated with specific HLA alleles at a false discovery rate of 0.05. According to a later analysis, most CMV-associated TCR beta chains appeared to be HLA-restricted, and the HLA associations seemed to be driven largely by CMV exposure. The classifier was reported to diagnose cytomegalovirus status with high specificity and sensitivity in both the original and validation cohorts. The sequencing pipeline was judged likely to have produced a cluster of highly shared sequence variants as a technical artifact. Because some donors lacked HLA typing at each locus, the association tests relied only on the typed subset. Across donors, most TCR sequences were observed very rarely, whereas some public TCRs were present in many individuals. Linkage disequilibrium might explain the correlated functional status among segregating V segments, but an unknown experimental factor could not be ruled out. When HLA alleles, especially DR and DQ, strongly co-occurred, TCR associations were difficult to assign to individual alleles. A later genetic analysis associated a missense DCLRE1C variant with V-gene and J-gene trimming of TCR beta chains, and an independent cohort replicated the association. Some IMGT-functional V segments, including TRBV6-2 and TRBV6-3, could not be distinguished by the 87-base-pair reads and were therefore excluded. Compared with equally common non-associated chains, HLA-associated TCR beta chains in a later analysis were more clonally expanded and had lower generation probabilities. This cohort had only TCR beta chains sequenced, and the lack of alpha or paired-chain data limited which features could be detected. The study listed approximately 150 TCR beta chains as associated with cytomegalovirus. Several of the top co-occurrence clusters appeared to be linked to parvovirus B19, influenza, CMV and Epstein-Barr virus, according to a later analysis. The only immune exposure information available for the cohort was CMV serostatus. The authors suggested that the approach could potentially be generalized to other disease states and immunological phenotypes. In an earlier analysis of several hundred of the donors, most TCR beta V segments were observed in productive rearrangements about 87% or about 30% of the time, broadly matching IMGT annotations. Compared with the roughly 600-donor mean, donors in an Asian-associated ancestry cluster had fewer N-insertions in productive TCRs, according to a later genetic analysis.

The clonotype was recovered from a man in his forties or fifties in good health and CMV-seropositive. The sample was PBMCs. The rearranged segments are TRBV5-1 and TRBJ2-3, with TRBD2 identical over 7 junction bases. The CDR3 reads CASSLEAAGSTDTQYF. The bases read TGCGCCAGCAGCTTGGAGGCAGCGGGAAGCACAGATACGCAGTATTTT.